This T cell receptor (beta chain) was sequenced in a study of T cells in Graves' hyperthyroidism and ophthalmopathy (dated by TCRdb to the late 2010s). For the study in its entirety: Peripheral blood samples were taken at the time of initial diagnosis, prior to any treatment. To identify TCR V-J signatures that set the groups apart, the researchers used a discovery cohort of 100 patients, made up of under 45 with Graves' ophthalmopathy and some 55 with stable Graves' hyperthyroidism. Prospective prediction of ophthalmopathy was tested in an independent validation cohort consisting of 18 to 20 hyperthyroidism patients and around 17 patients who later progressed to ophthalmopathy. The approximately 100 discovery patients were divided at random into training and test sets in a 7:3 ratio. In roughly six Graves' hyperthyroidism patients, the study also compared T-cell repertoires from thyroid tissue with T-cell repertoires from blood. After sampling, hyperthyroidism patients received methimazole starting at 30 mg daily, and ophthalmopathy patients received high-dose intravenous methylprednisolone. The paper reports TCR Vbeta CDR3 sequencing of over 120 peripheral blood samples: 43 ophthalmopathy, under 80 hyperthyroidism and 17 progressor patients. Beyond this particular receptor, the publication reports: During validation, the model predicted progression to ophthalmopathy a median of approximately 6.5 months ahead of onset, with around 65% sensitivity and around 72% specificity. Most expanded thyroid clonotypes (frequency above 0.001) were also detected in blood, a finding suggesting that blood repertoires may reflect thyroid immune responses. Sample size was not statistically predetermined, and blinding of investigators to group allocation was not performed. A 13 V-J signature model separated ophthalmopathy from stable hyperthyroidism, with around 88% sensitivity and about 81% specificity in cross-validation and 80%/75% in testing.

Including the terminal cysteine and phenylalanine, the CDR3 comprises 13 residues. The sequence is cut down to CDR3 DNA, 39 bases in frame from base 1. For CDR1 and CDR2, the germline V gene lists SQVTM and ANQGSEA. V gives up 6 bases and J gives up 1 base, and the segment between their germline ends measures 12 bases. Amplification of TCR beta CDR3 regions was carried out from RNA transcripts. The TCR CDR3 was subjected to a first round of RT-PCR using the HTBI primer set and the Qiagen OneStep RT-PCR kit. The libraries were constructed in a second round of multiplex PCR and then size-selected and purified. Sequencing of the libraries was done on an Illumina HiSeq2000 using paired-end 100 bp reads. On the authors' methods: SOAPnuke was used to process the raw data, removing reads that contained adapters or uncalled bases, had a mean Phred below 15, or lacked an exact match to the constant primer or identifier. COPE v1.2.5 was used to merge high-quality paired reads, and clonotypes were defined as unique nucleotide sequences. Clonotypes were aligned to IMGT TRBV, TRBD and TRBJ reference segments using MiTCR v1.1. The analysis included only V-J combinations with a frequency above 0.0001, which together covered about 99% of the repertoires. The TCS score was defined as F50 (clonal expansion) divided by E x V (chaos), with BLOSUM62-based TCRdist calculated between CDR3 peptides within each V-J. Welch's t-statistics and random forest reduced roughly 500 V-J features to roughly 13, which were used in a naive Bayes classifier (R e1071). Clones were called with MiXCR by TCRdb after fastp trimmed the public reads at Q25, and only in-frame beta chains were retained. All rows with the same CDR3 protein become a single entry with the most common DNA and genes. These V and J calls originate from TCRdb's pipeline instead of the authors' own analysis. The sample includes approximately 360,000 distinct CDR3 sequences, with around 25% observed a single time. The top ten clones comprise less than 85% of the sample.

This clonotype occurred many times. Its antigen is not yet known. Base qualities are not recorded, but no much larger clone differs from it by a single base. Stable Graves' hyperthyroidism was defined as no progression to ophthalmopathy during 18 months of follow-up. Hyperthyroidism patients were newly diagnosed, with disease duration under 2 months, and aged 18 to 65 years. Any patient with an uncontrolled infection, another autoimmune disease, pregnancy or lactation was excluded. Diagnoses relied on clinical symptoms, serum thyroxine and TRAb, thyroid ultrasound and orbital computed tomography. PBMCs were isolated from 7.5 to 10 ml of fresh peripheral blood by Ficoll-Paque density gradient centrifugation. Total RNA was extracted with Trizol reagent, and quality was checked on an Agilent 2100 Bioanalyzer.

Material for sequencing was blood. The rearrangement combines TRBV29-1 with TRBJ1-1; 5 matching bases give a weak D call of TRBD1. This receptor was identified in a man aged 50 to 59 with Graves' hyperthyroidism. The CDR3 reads CSVVKGTNTEAFF. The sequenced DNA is TGCAGCGTGGTAAAAGGGACGAACACTGAAGCTTTCTTT.